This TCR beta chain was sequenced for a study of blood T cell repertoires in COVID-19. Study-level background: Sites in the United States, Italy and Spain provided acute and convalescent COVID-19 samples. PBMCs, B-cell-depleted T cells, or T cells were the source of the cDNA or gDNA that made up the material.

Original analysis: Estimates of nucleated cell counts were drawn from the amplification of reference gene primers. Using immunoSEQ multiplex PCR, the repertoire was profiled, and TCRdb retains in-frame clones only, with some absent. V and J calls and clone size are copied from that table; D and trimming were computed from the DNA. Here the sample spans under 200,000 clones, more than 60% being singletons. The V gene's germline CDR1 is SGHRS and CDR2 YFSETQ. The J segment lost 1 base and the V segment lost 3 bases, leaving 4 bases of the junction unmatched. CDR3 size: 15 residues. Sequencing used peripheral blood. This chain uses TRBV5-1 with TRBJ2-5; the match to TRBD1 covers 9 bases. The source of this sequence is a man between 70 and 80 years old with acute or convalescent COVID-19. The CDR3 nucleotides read TGCGCCAGCAGCTACGGACAGGGGTTCCAAGAGACCCAGTACTTC. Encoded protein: CASSYGQGFQETQYF.